The 21 T cell receptor beta chains given below trace back to one sample, sequenced in a study of a mutant IDH1 vaccine in newly diagnosed glioma. Time point given: week 23, last vaccination. Each dose delivered 300 ug of mutant IDH1 20-mer peptide subcutaneously with imiquimod. For these TCRs, the target antigens are not known. Here immunoSEQ multiplex PCR was the method, and the copy in TCRdb shows in-frame clones only, minus some. This sample carries some 80,000 clones, 85% of them seen once, and the ten largest clones take approximately 0.8%. The starting material was PBMCs, obtained from a glioma patient whose treatment included an IDH1 peptide vaccine. These receptors came from a woman aged 50 to 60 with glioma.

The chain joins TRBV21-1 to TRBJ2-7; the table's D call of TRBD1 was not tested on the DNA. TRBV21-1 is listed as a pseudogene. This CDR3 region has 17 residues. CDR3 nucleotide sequence: TGTGCCAGCAGCCGACCGTCGGCGGACAGGAAACGCTACGAGCAGTACTTC. This codes for CASSRPSADRKRYEQYF.

V usage is TRBV7-2 and J usage is TRBJ1-5; no clear D. With 2 bases removed from V and 4 bases from J, the gap between germline ends came to 12 bases. This CDR3 has 15 amino acids. CDR1 is SGHTA, CDR2 FQGNSA, per germline. The CDR3 DNA reads as TGTGCCAGCAGCTTATACGCAGGTCTGAATCAGCCCCAGCATTTT. Amino acid sequence: CASSLYAGLNQPQHF.

V gene TRBV9 combines with J gene TRBJ2-2; unclear D gene. Germline-derived CDR1 and CDR2 are SGDLS and YYNGEE. The CDR3 has 15 amino acids. V lost 0 bases, J lost 6 bases, and 12 bases lay in between. The CDR3 reads CASSVDSYGAGELFF. The CDR3 nucleotides are TGTGCCAGCAGCGTAGATAGTTATGGAGCCGGGGAGCTGTTTTTT.

The chain recombines TRBV5-1 with TRBJ2-5; TRBD2 matches at 11 bases. The CDR3 has 16 residues. The V segment lost 4 bases and the J segment 1 base; nucleotides outside the gene matches: 6. Germline V gives CDR1 SGHRS, CDR2 YFSETQ. The CDR3 DNA reads TGCGCCAGCAGCCCCGATAGCGGGAGGGTCCAAGAGACCCAGTACTTC. It encodes CASSPDSGRVQETQYF. Drawing the rest from reference TRBV5-1 and TRBJ2-5, the complete variable domain is KAGVTQTPRYLIKTRGQQVTLSCSPISGHRSVSWYQQTPGQGLQFLFEYFSETQRNKGNFPGRFSGRQFSNSRSEMNVSTLELGDSALYLCASSPDSGRVQETQYFGPGTRLLVL.

V is TRBV19 and J is TRBJ1-1; 8 bases are a match to TRBD1. The V and J ends lost 6 bases and 8 bases, in that order; junction bases with no gene match: 14. Germline-derived CDR1 and CDR2 are LNHDA and SQIVND (reference sequence). The CDR3 has 15 residues. The CDR3 is CASSPLGQGKVEAFF. CDR3 sequence (DNA): TGTGCCAGTAGCCCCTTAGGACAGGGAAAAGTCGAAGCTTTCTTT.

This chain joins TRBV4-1 and TRBJ1-1, with no clear D. Between the trimmed V and J ends, which lost 0 bases and 7 bases, there was a span of 18 bases. CDR1 is MGHRA and CDR2 is YSYEKL in the germline V gene. The CDR3 length is 16 residues. CDR3 sequence (DNA): TGCGCCAGCAGCCAAGATAAAGAGGGTCTTTATAGTGAAGCTTTCTTT. This encodes CASSQDKEGLYSEAFF.

This clone occurred a few times. This rearrangement joins TRBV28 to TRBJ1-6; 7 bases are shared with TRBD1. The V and J ends lost 6 bases and 19 bases, in that order; junction bases with no gene match: 18. Per the germline V gene, CDR1 is MDHEN and CDR2 is SYDVKM. The CDR3 sequence is 14 residues long. The CDR3 loop reads CASRTDTMTGPNHF. DNA for the CDR3: TGTGCCAGCAGAACTGATACGATGACAGGGCCCAATCACTTT.

The rearrangement joins TRBV27 to TRBJ2-1, with 8 bases matching TRBD2. This CDR3 region has 17 residues. With 0 bases clipped from V and 0 bases from J, the junction kept 4 bases outside the gene matches. The germline V gene has CDR1 MNHEY and CDR2 SMNVEV (reference sequence). CDR3 DNA: TGTGCCAGCAGTTTATCGTCTAGCGGGCACTCCTACAATGAGCAGTTCTTC. It is translated as CASSLSSSGHSYNEQFF.

This chain links TRBV5-5 with TRBJ1-2; no clear D gene. V lost 2 bases, J lost 4 bases, and 18 bases lay in between. Germline lookup yields CDR1 SGHKS and CDR2 YYEKEE (reference sequence). The CDR3 loop spans 16 amino acids. For the CDR3, the DNA is TGTGCCAGCAGCTTAACCCAGGTCCGGCTTAGCTATGGCTACACCTTC. This sequence encodes CASSLTQVRLSYGYTF.

The V gene is TRBV9, the J gene TRBJ1-2; D is unclear. The V end was cut by 0 bases, the J end by 0 bases, with 3 bases between. CDR3 length: 13 amino acids. Germline assignment: CDR1 SGDLS and CDR2 YYNGEE. The CDR3 DNA is TGTGCCAGCAGCGTAGTATCTAACTATGGCTACACCTTC. As protein: CASSVVSNYGYTF.

This chain connects TRBV18 to TRBJ2-7; D is ambiguous. This CDR3 has 17 residues. The ends were cut back, 5 bases at V and 7 bases at J, with 27 bases in the middle. Per germline, CDR1 KGHSH and CDR2 LQKENI. This CDR3 is CASSTSPRRGIVWEQYF. CDR3 coding DNA: TGTGCCAGCTCAACCTCTCCCAGACGTGGAATCGTGTGGGAGCAGTACTTC.

The chain employs TRBV19 and TRBJ1-1, with TRBD1 as a possible D gene (6 bases). Trimming removed 4 bases at V and 0 bases at J, with 12 bases between. The germline V gene has CDR1 LNHDA and CDR2 SQIVND (reference sequence). The CDR3 spans 15 residues. The CDR3 protein is CASSKDGTMNTEAFF. The CDR3 DNA sequence: TGTGCCAGTAGTAAAGACGGGACAATGAACACTGAAGCTTTCTTT.

This chain connects TRBV7-8 to TRBJ2-3, with D possibly TRBD2 on 5 matching bases. Germline V lookup: CDR1 SGHVS, CDR2 FQNEAQ. The V and J ends lost 5 bases and 3 bases respectively, with 15 bases between them. This CDR3 has 15 residues. CDR3 DNA: TGTGCCAGCAGCCTGGGCCCCCGGGGTACAGATACGCAGTATTTT. The encoded protein is CASSLGPRGTDTQYF. Combining the CDR3 with reference TRBV7-8 and TRBJ2-3 gives the whole variable domain GAGVSQSPRYKVAKRGQDVALRCDPISGHVSLFWYQQALGQGPEFLTYFQNEAQLDKSGLPSDRFFAERPEGSVSTLKIQRTQQEDSAVYLCASSLGPRGTDTQYFGPGTRLTVL.

The chain couples TRBV10-2 to TRBJ2-2; 12 bases are a match to TRBD1. From germline, CDR1 is WSHSY and CDR2 SAAADI. CDR3 length: 20 residues. Trimming at V came to 5 bases and at J to 0 bases, leaving 13 bases not matched to a gene. The CDR3: CASSLRGQGARFANTGELFF. The CDR3 nucleotides read TGCGCCAGCAGTCTCAGGGGACAGGGGGCCCGATTCGCGAACACCGGGGAGCTGTTTTTT.

This sequence joins TRBV10-2 and TRBJ2-2; 8 positions match TRBD1. Germline V gene data show CDR1 as WSHSY and CDR2 as SAAADI. The CDR3 is made up of 15 amino acids. The junction had 10 bases not matched to a gene; V was cut back by 7 bases and J by 6 bases. CDR3 sequence reads: CASTSDRGGAGELFF. In DNA form, the CDR3 reads TGCGCCAGCACCTCAGACAGGGGAGGAGCCGGGGAGCTGTTTTTT.

The chain has TRBV9 and TRBJ1-1; no clear D. Germline values: CDR1 SGDLS, CDR2 YYNGEE. The CDR3 extends over 13 amino acids. The V end lost 4 bases, the J end lost 2 bases, and 9 bases lay between the germline ends. Here the CDR3 reads CASSLRGNTEAFF. The CDR3 DNA reads as TGTGCCAGCAGCCTCCGAGGCAACACTGAAGCTTTCTTT.

This chain connects TRBV18 to TRBJ2-5; 8 nucleotides match TRBD1. Germline V gives CDR1 KGHSH, CDR2 LQKENI. The CDR3 runs to 13 residues. Unmatched junction bases numbered 5, after V lost 8 bases and J lost 3 bases. CDR3 protein: CASLDRGEETQYF. CDR3 DNA: TGTGCCAGCCTCGACAGGGGCGAAGAGACCCAGTACTTC.

V is TRBV6-5 and J is TRBJ2-3; 7 positions match TRBD1. The germline V gene encodes CDR1 MNHEY and CDR2 SVGAGI. The CDR3 extends over 16 amino acids. The V segment lost 0 bases and the J segment 4 bases; nucleotides outside the gene matches: 7. CDR3 region: CASSYSVGGESDTQYF. The CDR3 nucleotides are TGTGCCAGCAGTTACTCGGTAGGGGGCGAGTCAGATACGCAGTATTTT.

V usage is TRBV5-1 and J usage is TRBJ2-1, with D tentatively TRBD1 or TRBD2 (5 bases each). CDR3 length: 15 residues. Trimming stripped 0 bases from V and 0 bases from J, with 7 bases between. The germline V gene encodes CDR1 SGHRS and CDR2 YFSETQ. In DNA form, the CDR3 reads TGCGCCAGCAGCTTGGTGGGGGTCTCCTACAATGAGCAGTTCTTC. It yields the protein CASSLVGVSYNEQFF.

The chain couples TRBV2 to TRBJ2-5, with 10 bases lining up with TRBD2. Per the germline V gene, CDR1 is SNHLY and CDR2 is FYNNEI. Trimming at V came to 6 bases and at J to 4 bases, leaving 5 bases not matched to a gene. The CDR3 has 14 residues. Here the CDR3 DNA reads TGTGCCAGCAGCCCTCTAGCGGGAGCAGAGACCCAGTACTTC. Translation gives CASSPLAGAETQYF. Based on the CDR3 plus reference TRBV2 and TRBJ2-5, the full variable domain is EPEVTQTPSHQVTQMGQEVILRCVPISNHLYFYWYRQILGQKVEFLVSFYNNEISEKSEIFDDQFSVERPDGSNFTLKIRSTKLEDSAMYFCASSPLAGAETQYFGPGTRLLVL.

The genes are TRBV10-3 and TRBJ2-7; 14 bases line up with TRBD2. The CDR3 covers 23 residues. V was clipped by 0 bases and J by 4 bases; unmatched bases: 23. CDR1 and CDR2 (germline): ENHRY, SYGVKD. CDR3 bases: TGTGCCATCAGTGAGTCGTTGGGACAGGGGCCCGGACTAGCGGGAGGACGGCGGTACGAGCAGTACTTC. Protein: CAISESLGQGPGLAGGRRYEQYF.